This paragraph reports one TCR beta chain. The V segment lost 0 bases and the J segment 7 bases; nucleotides outside the gene matches: 2. Germline CDR1 and CDR2: SGDLS and YYNGEE. This CDR3 region has 14 residues. Primers included in the PCR were 60 Vbeta and 13 Jbeta primers. Generated by immunoSEQ multiplex PCR, the TCRdb table keeps only in-frame clones and is missing some. The sample lists 150,000 to 200,000 clones, about 80% seen once, with around 2.3% in the top ten. This record comes from a study of cytomegalovirus exposure and HLA in healthy donors. Sequencing was performed on PBMCs. This sequence joins TRBV9 and TRBJ1-4; TRBD1 agrees at 8 bases. The receptor was isolated from a woman in her forties or fifties in good health and CMV-seronegative. CDR3 coding DNA: TGTGCCAGCAGCGTAGGACAGGGGTCTGAAAAACTGTTTTTT. This encodes CASSVGQGSEKLFF.